The clone carrying this TCR beta chain appeared many times. Its target is not known. This entry comes from a study of response to subunit inactivated influenza vaccine. TCRdb independently ran MiXCR on the RT-PCR reads; one entry per CDR3 protein. The table shows fewer than 600,000 distinct CDR3 sequences, with approximately 7.7% occurring only once. The CDR3 is 13 residues long. The junction had 7 bases not matched to a gene; V was cut back by 7 bases and J by 4 bases. Germline CDR1 reads SQVTM; CDR2 reads ANQGSEA. Study-level results: There was a suggestion from the authors that each seasonal influenza vaccination recruits few new T cells.

The clonotype originates from a man aged 50-75 years who received an inactivated influenza vaccine. Sample: PBMCs from blood, taken less than 30 months after vaccination. V is TRBV29-1 and J is TRBJ2-1; 7 positions agree with TRBD2. The CDR3 reads CSGGGDQYNEQFF. CDR3 DNA: TGCAGCGGTGGGGGGGACCAATACAATGAGCAGTTCTTC.